This entry lists 30 T cell receptor beta chains sequenced from one sample in a study of shared clonotypes between healthy human individuals. Data came from immunoSEQ multiplex PCR; TCRdb stores just in-frame clones and leaves some out. This table has roughly 2,000,000 clones, roughly 94% appearing once. Naive CD8 isolation took CD45RO-negative cells positively selected for CCR7 and excluded terminally differentiated effector memory CD45RA+ cells. The sequencing sample was made of naive CD8+ T cells sorted from blood. These receptors were collected from a young man in good health.

The V gene is TRBV4-1, the J gene TRBJ1-2; D is ambiguous. V was clipped by 1 base and J by 8 bases, with 11 bases between them. This CDR3 is 13 amino acids long. Germline CDR1 reads MGHRA; CDR2 reads YSYEKL. As DNA, the CDR3 is TGCGCCAGCAGCCAAGGTGTAAGCGGGGGCTACACCTTC. Translating gives CASSQGVSGGYTF.

CDR3 coding DNA: TGTGCCAGCAGCCAAGACTGGGCAGACCCGAACACTGAAGCTTTCTTT. Residues: CASSQDWADPNTEAFF. V gene TRBV14 combines with J gene TRBJ1-1; D is unresolved. The CDR3 consists of 16 residues. The ends were cut back, 0 bases at V and 1 base at J, with 12 bases in the middle. CDR1 is SGHDN, CDR2 FVKESK, per germline.

As concerns this clone: The junction and the germline gene differ at one end; a read error may be behind it. The chain carries TRBV7-7 and TRBJ2-1, with TRBD1 identical over 7 bases. Per germline, CDR1 SSHAT and CDR2 FNYEAQ (reference sequence). The CDR3 totals 18 residues. CDR3 in DNA: TGTGCTAGCAGCTTAGCACTGACGGACAGGAGGAACTACAATGAGCAGTTCTTC. Its translation: CASSLALTDRRNYNEQFF.

The gene calls are TRBV28 and TRBJ1-1; 9 nucleotides agree with TRBD1. J lost 5 bases, V lost 6 bases, and 4 bases had no gene match. CDR1 MDHEN and CDR2 SYDVKM come from the germline V gene. The CDR3 sequence is 13 residues long. The CDR3 nucleotides read TGTGCCAGCAGCCACAGGGGGCCGACTGAAGCTTTCTTT. Translated, it gives CASSHRGPTEAFF.

This chain joins TRBV28 and TRBJ1-1; the D gene is possibly TRBD1 (5 bases). In germline, CDR1 is MDHEN, CDR2 SYDVKM. This CDR3 contains 11 residues. With 8 bases removed from V and 6 bases from J, the gap between germline ends came to 10 bases. The CDR3 DNA sequence: TGTGCCAGCGAACGGGGGGCTGAAGCTTTCTTT. Its protein product is CASERGAEAFF. Using reference TRBV28 and TRBJ1-1 for the parts outside the CDR3, the full variable domain is DVKVTQSSRYLVKRTGEKVFLECVQDMDHENMFWYRQDPGLGLRLIYFSYDVKMKEKGDIPEGYSVSREKKERFSLILESASTNQTSMYLCASERGAEAFFGQGTRLTVV.

The rearrangement links TRBV27 to TRBJ2-1; D is unresolved. This CDR3 is 13 amino acids long. V dropped 3 bases and J dropped 7 bases, with 10 bases sitting between them. The germline V gene encodes CDR1 MNHEY and CDR2 SMNVEV (reference sequence). The CDR3 DNA is TGTGCCAGCAGTTTCAATGTCTGGAATGAGCAGTTCTTC. Translating it yields CASSFNVWNEQFF.

This chain joins TRBV28 and TRBJ1-1; D uncertain. The CDR3 covers 13 residues. Germline loops: CDR1 MDHEN, CDR2 SYDVKM. Trimming left V 4 bases short and J 4 bases short, with 10 bases between. As DNA, the CDR3 is TGTGCCAGCAGTTACCGACTCGGCACTGAAGCTTTCTTT. Its protein product is CASSYRLGTEAFF.

The chain is built from TRBV9 and TRBJ1-1; 7 bases are shared with TRBD1. CDR1 SGDLS and CDR2 YYNGEE come from the germline V gene. The length of the CDR3 is 14 residues. V was clipped by 4 bases and J by 5 bases; unmatched bases: 8. DNA for the CDR3: TGTGCCAGCAGCCCTAGGACAGGATTGACTGAAGCTTTCTTT. This sequence encodes CASSPRTGLTEAFF.

CDR3 in amino acids: CASSAGTYYEQYF. DNA for the CDR3: TGTGCCAGTAGTGCGGGGACATACTACGAGCAGTACTTC. The chain carries TRBV19 and TRBJ2-7, with D possibly called TRBD1 or TRBD2 (6 bases each). This CDR3 comprises 13 residues. The V gene's germline CDR1 is LNHDA and CDR2 SQIVND (reference sequence). The V end lost 5 bases, the J end lost 3 bases, and 11 bases lay between the germline ends.

The chain joins TRBV6-7 to TRBJ1-2; D might be TRBD1 (6 bases). TRBV6-7 is known as an ORF, though its function is uncertain. The CDR3 sequence is 13 residues long. V was pared by 2 bases and J by 8 bases, with 12 bases between. CDR3 amino acids: CASSYPRGLGYTF. The CDR3 DNA is TGTGCCAGCAGTTACCCCAGGGGCTTAGGCTACACCTTC.

About this clone: Distinct nucleotide sequences in the sample also encode this CDR3. V usage is TRBV7-9 and J usage is TRBJ2-7, with D unclear. Germline-derived CDR1 and CDR2 are SEHNR and FQNEAQ (reference sequence). This CDR3 contains 13 residues. V lost 0 bases and J lost 0, with 3 bases in between. CDR3 sequence reads: CASSLANSYEQYF. The CDR3 coding sequence is TGTGCCAGCAGCTTAGCCAACTCCTACGAGCAGTACTTC.

The CDR3 sequence: CASSFDTLSYEQYF. As DNA, the CDR3 is TGTGCCAGCAGCTTTGACACCCTTTCCTACGAGCAGTACTTC. This rearrangement joins TRBV7-8 to TRBJ2-7; unclear D gene. CDR3 length equals 14 residues. Deletions cut 3 bases from V and 1 base from J, with 10 bases between. Per germline, CDR1 SGHVS and CDR2 FQNEAQ.

The rearrangement uses TRBV7-9 and TRBJ1-1; unclear D gene. CDR3 length: 13 residues. Trimming took 2 bases from V and 6 from J, leaving 10 bases between them. CDR1 and CDR2 (germline): SEHNR, FQNEAQ (reference sequence). For the CDR3, the DNA is TGTGCCAGCAGCTTACGGGCACCCGCTGAAGCTTTCTTT. Translating it yields CASSLRAPAEAFF.

The chain is built from TRBV6-6 and TRBJ2-5; D is unresolved. Germline V gene sequence: CDR1 MNHNY, CDR2 SVGAGI (reference sequence). This CDR3 has 13 residues. The V end lost 6 bases, the J end lost 0 bases, and 8 bases lay between the germline ends. CDR3 loop: CASSPGYQETQYF. CDR3 coding DNA: TGTGCCAGCAGCCCCGGGTACCAAGAGACCCAGTACTTC.

The chain uses TRBV5-8 and TRBJ2-1; 8 nucleotides align to TRBD2. Germline V gene data show CDR1 as SGHTS and CDR2 as YDEGEE. V trimming: 2 bases; J trimming: 8 bases; junction bases outside the gene matches: 6. The CDR3 sequence is 14 residues long. The CDR3 reads CASSFSGNSDEQFF. The CDR3 nucleotides are TGTGCCAGCAGCTTTAGCGGGAACAGTGATGAGCAGTTCTTC. The entire variable domain, with the rest obtained from reference TRBV5-8 and TRBJ2-1, is as follows: EAGVTQSPTHLIKTRGQQATLRCSPISGHTSVYWYQQALGLGLQFLLWYDEGEERNRGNFPPRFSGRQFPNYSSELNVNALELEDSALYLCASSFSGNSDEQFFGPGTRLTVL.

The V and J genes are TRBV7-9 and TRBJ2-5; TRBD1 aligns across 7 bases. The germline CDR1 and CDR2 sequences are SEHNR and FQNEAQ (reference sequence). CDR3 length: 15 residues. V gave up 8 bases and J gave up 3 bases; unmatched junction bases: 12. CDR3 sequence: CASGKLGTDKETQYF. The CDR3 coding sequence is TGTGCCAGCGGAAAATTAGGGACAGATAAAGAGACCCAGTACTTC. Drawing the rest from reference TRBV7-9 and TRBJ2-5, the complete variable domain is DTGVSQNPRHKITKRGQNVTFRCDPISEHNRLYWYRQTLGQGPEFLTYFQNEAQLEKSRLLSDRFSAERPKGSFSTLEIQRTEQGDSAMYLCASGKLGTDKETQYFGPGTRLLVL.

The V call is TRBV19, the J call TRBJ2-2; 9 bases are shared with TRBD2. V dropped 5 bases and J dropped 1; count of bases not matched to a gene: 2. Germline V CDR1 and CDR2: LNHDA, SQIVND (reference sequence). This CDR3 is built from 15 residues. The CDR3 region has the DNA TGTGCCAGTAGTGTTAGCGGGGGGAACACCGGGGAGCTGTTTTTT. It specifies CASSVSGGNTGELFF.

The rearrangement joins TRBV5-1 to TRBJ2-1; the match to TRBD2 covers 7 bases. Germline V gives CDR1 SGHRS, CDR2 YFSETQ. The V segment lost 4 bases and the J segment 2 bases; nucleotides outside the gene matches: 12. This CDR3 region has 17 residues. CDR3 sequence reads: CASSLGTREPPYNEQFF. CDR3 sequence (DNA): TGCGCCAGCAGCCTTGGCACGCGGGAGCCCCCCTACAATGAGCAGTTCTTC.

J is TRBJ2-2 and V is TRBV9; D is ambiguous. Trimming removed 5 bases from V and 1 base from J, with 9 bases in between. The V gene's germline CDR1 is SGDLS and CDR2 YYNGEE. This CDR3 is built from 14 residues. DNA of the CDR3: TGTGCCAGCAGAAATGGGCAGAACACCGGGGAGCTGTTTTTT. Protein: CASRNGQNTGELFF.

About this clone itself: The sample contains more than one DNA sequence encoding this CDR3. This chain joins TRBV11-2 and TRBJ2-2; no definite D call. This CDR3 comprises 12 residues. Trimming took off 1 base at V and 4 bases at J, with 1 base between the two ends. CDR1 is SGHAT and CDR2 is FQNNGV in the germline V gene. CDR3 sequence (DNA): TGTGCCAGCAGCTTAGGCACCGGGGAGCTGTTTTTT. It specifies CASSLGTGELFF.

The chain is built from TRBV29-1 and TRBJ2-7; D call uncertain. The V end was cut by 4 bases, the J end by 5 bases, with 6 bases between. This CDR3 contains 10 residues. From germline, CDR1 is SQVTM and CDR2 ANQGSEA. The CDR3 is CSVVDNEQYF. The CDR3 DNA is TGCAGCGTTGTAGATAACGAGCAGTACTTC.

V and J are TRBV10-1 and TRBJ2-5; no firm D call. The CDR3 runs to 13 residues. V was cut by 0 bases and J by 7 bases, with 9 bases left in between. CDR1 is WNHNN and CDR2 is SYGVQD in the germline V gene (reference sequence). The CDR3 here is CASSESSWGTQYF. CDR3 DNA sequence: TGCGCCAGCAGTGAGTCGAGTTGGGGGACCCAGTACTTC.

The chain recombines TRBV2 with TRBJ1-2; a possible D gene is TRBD1 (6 bases). Germline V gene sequence: CDR1 SNHLY, CDR2 FYNNEI. The V end lost 0 bases, the J end lost 4 bases, and 12 bases lay between the germline ends. This CDR3 comprises 15 residues. The CDR3 coding sequence is TGTGCCAGCAGTGAAGCGCAACAGGGCTCCTATGGCTACACCTTC. Its protein product is CASSEAQQGSYGYTF.

The chain links TRBV10-1 to TRBJ2-3, with D uncertain. Germline V gene sequence: CDR1 WNHNN, CDR2 SYGVQD (reference sequence). The CDR3 consists of 12 residues. V shed 8 bases and J shed 4 bases, with 10 bases lying between them. CDR3 nucleotide sequence: TGCGCCAGCGCCCGGGCGGCAGATACGCAGTATTTT. Its translation is CASARAADTQYF.

The genes are TRBV4-1 and TRBJ2-1; D possibly corresponds to TRBD1 (5 bases). Germline V gives CDR1 MGHRA, CDR2 YSYEKL. This CDR3 has 17 residues. Trimming left V 0 bases short and J 1 base short, with 13 bases between. The CDR3 sequence: CASSQDGQGRSYNEQFF. CDR3 DNA: TGCGCCAGCAGCCAAGATGGTCAGGGCAGGTCCTACAATGAGCAGTTCTTC.

About this clone itself: The same CDR3 can be traced to other DNA sequences in this sample. The rearrangement uses TRBV7-9 and TRBJ1-1; D unresolved. This CDR3 is 13 amino acids long. Germline CDR1 is SEHNR and CDR2 is FQNEAQ (reference sequence). The V end lost 5 bases, the J end lost 5 bases, and 12 bases lay between the germline ends. Here the CDR3 DNA reads TGTGCCAGCAGCCCTCCCGGTGGGACTGAAGCTTTCTTT. Protein sequence: CASSPPGGTEAFF. The whole variable domain, filled in from reference TRBV7-9 and TRBJ1-1, reads DTGVSQNPRHKITKRGQNVTFRCDPISEHNRLYWYRQTLGQGPEFLTYFQNEAQLEKSRLLSDRFSAERPKGSFSTLEIQRTEQGDSAMYLCASSPPGGTEAFFGQGTRLTVV.

The rearrangement joins TRBV2 to TRBJ2-5, with 7 nucleotides matching TRBD1. The V segment lost 3 bases and the J segment 4 bases; nucleotides outside the gene matches: 17. The CDR3 sequence is 18 residues long. Germline V gene lookup returns CDR1 SNHLY and CDR2 FYNNEI. For the CDR3, the DNA is TGTGCCAGCAGTGATCCGAACCGACAGGGACGGTTATTAGAGACCCAGTACTTC. It specifies CASSDPNRQGRLLETQYF.

V is TRBV5-8 and J is TRBJ2-7, with a possible D match to TRBD2 (6 bases). Trimming pared 5 bases from V and 7 bases from J, leaving 7 bases between. Germline CDR1 SGHTS, CDR2 YDEGEE. The CDR3 loop spans 10 amino acids. The CDR3 nucleotides read TGTGCCAGCAGGGCGGGGGAGCAGTACTTC. This sequence encodes CASRAGEQYF.

The genes are TRBV6-5 and TRBJ1-4; D call uncertain. In germline, CDR1 is MNHEY, CDR2 SVGAGI. The CDR3 has 15 residues. The V end lost 2 bases, the J end lost 7 bases, and 14 bases lay between the germline ends. Written as DNA, the CDR3 is TGTGCCAGCAGTTACAGGGAAGGCTCCCTTGAAAAACTGTTTTTT. Encoded protein: CASSYREGSLEKLFF.

The chain couples TRBV5-6 to TRBJ2-1, with 7 bases aligning to TRBD1. CDR3 size: 16 residues. Trimming at V came to 4 bases and at J to 0 bases, leaving 7 bases not matched to a gene. CDR1 and CDR2 from the germline V gene are SGHDT and YYEEEE. CDR3 region: CASSVPTGSSYNEQFF. CDR3 DNA sequence: TGTGCCAGCAGCGTTCCGACAGGGAGCTCCTACAATGAGCAGTTCTTC.